This TCR beta chain was found in a study of molecular identifiers for immune sequencing clone quantification. Previously described methods with listed TCR primers produced the bulk TCR libraries. TCRdb recomputed calls from the PCR reads with MiXCR, one row per CDR3 protein. The table includes roughly 93,000 distinct CDR3 sequences, around 20% detected once. A note on this clonotype: A much larger clone differs by one base, so this may be a read error.

The CDR3 spans 14 residues. Germline V gives CDR1 SEHNR, CDR2 FQNEAQ (reference sequence). Specimen: naive CD8+ T cells from blood, with Jurkat cell RNA spiked in. Stated subset: FACS-sorted CD8+CD4-CCR7+CD45RA+ naive T cells. The V and J genes are TRBV7-9 and TRBJ1-3; 8 positions match TRBD1. The TCR was taken from a human donor in good health. Some libraries in this study had Jurkat cell RNA spiked in. CDR3 in amino acids: CASSLTGAGNTLYF. CDR3 bases: TGTGCCAGCAGCTTGACAGGGGCTGGAAACACCTTATATTTT.